These 27 T cell receptor beta chains share one sample of origin, sequenced in a study of T-cell reconstitution after alpha-beta-depleted transplantation in children. Unique molecular identifiers were built into the TCRbeta library. Each CDR3 protein gets one entry after TCRdb re-called the PCR reads with MiXCR. The data contain 350,000 to 500,000 distinct CDR3 sequences, over 40% of them singletons. The material sequenced was PBMCs, taken before TCRalphabeta/CD19-depleted stem cell transplant. The receptors originated from a girl aged 2 to 10 with aplastic anemia, due to receive a stem cell transplant.

This clonotype was counted only a few times. Without the conserved terminal phenylalanine or tryptophan, this CDR3 likely stems from a read error. Because the CDR3's place on the DNA is in doubt, the DNA is left out and the CDR3 is given as listed by TCRdb. The V call is TRBV24-1, the J call TRBJ2-2; TRBD2 reflects the table's D call only, with no check against the DNA. In germline, CDR1 is KGHDR, CDR2 SFDVKD. Including both end residues, the CDR3 is 8 amino acids long. CDR3 sequence: CATRRTED.

V and J are TRBV12-3 or TRBV12-4 and TRBJ2-7; the D gene is possibly TRBD2 (5 bases). The V end was cut by 5 bases, the J end by 9 bases, with 14 bases between. The CDR3 runs 12 residues. The CDR3 region has the DNA TGTGCCAGCAGTCCAGGACTCTTCCCGCAGTACTTC. Translating it yields CASSPGLFPQYF.

Many counts were recorded for this clonotype. The J gene is TRBJ2-3, the V gene TRBV15, with D unclear. The CDR3 is made up of 14 amino acids. CDR1 LNHNV and CDR2 YYDKDF come from the germline V gene (reference sequence). With 2 bases removed from V and 2 bases from J, the gap between germline ends came to 8 bases. CDR3 sequence: CATSRSRATDTQYF. The CDR3 region has the DNA TGTGCCACCAGCAGAAGCCGGGCCACAGATACGCAGTATTTT.

In its sample, this clonotype was seen many times. The chain combines TRBV5-1 with TRBJ1-5; D ambiguous. The CDR3 length is 16 residues. The V end lost 1 base, the J end lost 2 bases, and 13 bases lay between the germline ends. Per germline, CDR1 SGHRS and CDR2 YFSETQ. The CDR3 sequence: CASSLSVTGGNQPQHF. As DNA, the CDR3 is TGCGCCAGCAGCTTGTCCGTAACCGGTGGCAATCAGCCCCAGCATTTT. The full variable domain, rest sourced from reference TRBV5-1 and TRBJ1-5, is KAGVTQTPRYLIKTRGQQVTLSCSPISGHRSVSWYQQTPGQGLQFLFEYFSETQRNKGNFPGRFSGRQFSNSRSEMNVSTLELGDSALYLCASSLSVTGGNQPQHFGDGTRLSIL.

This chain connects TRBV11-2 to TRBJ2-1, with TRBD2 matching over 9 bases. J lost 8 bases, V lost 2 bases, and 7 bases had no gene match. There are 15 residues in the CDR3. CDR1 and CDR2 from the germline V gene are SGHAT and FQNNGV. CDR3 protein: CASSLQSGRSDEQFF. The CDR3 coding sequence is TGTGCCAGCAGCTTACAAAGCGGGAGGTCGGATGAGCAGTTCTTC.

A word on this clonotype: This may be a read error: a much more frequent sequence differs by one nucleotide. This sequence joins TRBV5-5 and TRBJ2-2; D remains unclear. The CDR3 length is 15 residues. The germline CDR1 and CDR2 sequences are SGHKS and YYEKEE (reference sequence). The CDR3, as DNA: TGTGCCATCAGCTGGACGGGCGCGAACACCGGGGAGCTGTTTTTT. Residues: CAISWTGANTGELFF.

The chain carries TRBV12-3 or TRBV12-4 and TRBJ1-1; D call uncertain. This CDR3 region has 12 residues. V lost 2 bases to trimming and J lost 3 bases, with 4 bases between them. CDR3 in amino acids: CASSLIDTEAFF. CDR3 nucleotides: TGTGCCAGCAGTTTAATAGACACTGAAGCTTTCTTT.

The chain couples TRBV18 to TRBJ1-5; no clear D gene. The V and J ends lost 2 bases and 4 bases respectively, with 0 bases between them. This CDR3 is built from 11 residues. Germline V gene sequence: CDR1 KGHSH, CDR2 LQKENI. The CDR3 here is CASSPNQPQHF. CDR3 coding DNA: TGTGCCAGCTCACCAAATCAGCCCCAGCATTTT.

As DNA, the CDR3 is TGTGCCAGCAGTTTCGCGGACCCCGCAGACACCGGGGAGCTGTTTTTT. Translation gives CASSFADPADTGELFF. V usage is TRBV28 and J usage is TRBJ2-2; D is unresolved. Trimming removed 3 bases at V and 3 bases at J, with 14 bases between. Germline CDR1 reads MDHEN; CDR2 reads SYDVKM. This CDR3 has 16 amino acids.

This clonotype has more than one count but fewer than ten. Written as DNA, the CDR3 is TGTGCCAGCAGCCTCACTAGCGGGAGGGCCTTTTCGCAGTATTTT. The encoded protein is CASSLTSGRAFSQYF. The chain links TRBV9 to TRBJ2-3; 13 nucleotides agree with TRBD2. The CDR3 sequence is 15 residues long. Germline CDR1 SGDLS, CDR2 YYNGEE. Trimming removed 4 bases from V and 10 bases from J; junction bases left unmatched: 9.

The sample holds a few counts of this clonotype. V and J are TRBV20-1 and TRBJ2-1; unclear D gene. The CDR3 spans 13 residues. Germline CDR1 is DFQATT and CDR2 is SNEGSKA (reference sequence). The V and J ends lost 1 base and 4 bases respectively, with 8 bases between them. CDR3 loop: CSARGLTYNEQFF. The CDR3 bases are TGCAGTGCTAGAGGACTGACTTACAATGAGCAGTTCTTC.

The rearrangement uses TRBV6-2 or TRBV6-3 and TRBJ2-1, with TRBD2 matching 9 bases. Looked up from germline, CDR1 is MNHEY and CDR2 is SVGEGT. The junction had 4 bases not matched to a gene; V was cut back by 5 bases and J by 2 bases. The CDR3 extends over 15 amino acids. The CDR3 spells CASSRGTSPYNEQFF. In nucleotides, the CDR3 is TGTGCCAGCAGTAGGGGGACTAGCCCCTACAATGAGCAGTTCTTC.

V gene TRBV6-1 combines with J gene TRBJ1-6; 7 bases align to TRBD1. The V gene end was trimmed by 5 bases and the J gene end by 8 bases; junction bases not matched to a gene: 9. The CDR3 has 15 amino acids. In germline, CDR1 is MNHNS, CDR2 SASEGT. CDR3 nucleotide sequence: TGTGCCAGCAGTCGAACGACAGGGATACATTCACCCCTCCACTTT. It codes for CASSRTTGIHSPLHF.

This clonotype was recorded at least ten times. The chain is built from TRBV11-2 and TRBJ1-2; TRBD1 might be the D (5 bases). There are 12 residues in the CDR3. Germline V CDR1 and CDR2: SGHAT, FQNNGV. Trimming pared 2 bases from V and 6 bases from J, leaving 7 bases between. CDR3 sequence reads: CASSLQGNGYTF. The DNA of the CDR3 is TGTGCCAGCAGCTTACAGGGCAATGGCTACACCTTC.

On this clonotype: A read error may explain this, as a much larger clone is one base away. This rearrangement joins TRBV15 to TRBJ2-3, with TRBD2 matching over 8 bases. The V gene end was trimmed by 0 bases and the J gene end by 2 bases; junction bases not matched to a gene: 13. In germline, CDR1 is LNHNV, CDR2 YYDKDF (reference sequence). This CDR3 comprises 19 residues. The CDR3 DNA reads TGTGCCACCAGCAGAGAAATAAAAAGACTAGCGCCGCACACAGATACGCAGTATTTT. This translates into CATSREIKRLAPHTDTQYF.

The chain links TRBV6-5 to TRBJ2-1; D is unclear. CDR3 size: 14 residues. V was pared by 2 bases and J by 2 bases, with 7 bases between. CDR1 and CDR2 from the germline V gene are MNHEY and SVGAGI. CDR3 in DNA: TGTGCCAGCAGTTACGATCTCGCCTACAATGAGCAGTTCTTC. Translated, it gives CASSYDLAYNEQFF.

CDR3 residues: CASSLNGGVLWEQFF. In DNA form, the CDR3 reads TGTGCCAGCAGCTTAAACGGCGGCGTCCTTTGGGAGCAGTTCTTC. This chain joins TRBV11-3 and TRBJ2-1; no reliable D call. V gave up 2 bases and J gave up 10 bases, with 18 bases separating them. The CDR3 sequence is 15 residues long. The germline V gene encodes CDR1 SGHNT and CDR2 YENEEA.

At least ten counts were recorded for this clonotype. The chain couples TRBV29-1 to TRBJ2-7; perhaps TRBD1 as D (5 bases). The CDR3 extends over 16 amino acids. CDR1 SQVTM and CDR2 ANQGSEA come from the germline V gene. V was trimmed by 0 bases and J by 0 bases, leaving 15 bases between them. The CDR3 DNA reads as TGCAGCGTTGAAGATCTTTGGGCAGGGCCCTCCTACGAGCAGTACTTC. The encoded protein is CSVEDLWAGPSYEQYF.

The chain couples TRBV7-9 to TRBJ2-7, with D perhaps assigned TRBD1 or TRBD2 (6 bases each). The CDR3 is made up of 14 amino acids. V was shortened by 6 bases and J by 3 bases, with 15 bases between the two germline ends. Germline V gene lookup returns CDR1 SEHNR and CDR2 FQNEAQ (reference sequence). The CDR3 spells CASSLEGGNYEQYF. The CDR3 region has the DNA TGTGCCAGCAGTTTGGAGGGGGGCAACTACGAGCAGTACTTC.

This clonotype is categorized as large. The rearrangement uses TRBV15 and TRBJ2-4, with 15 bases fitting TRBD2. V was clipped by 1 base and J by 3 bases; unmatched bases: 7. This CDR3 is 19 amino acids long. Germline CDR1 LNHNV, CDR2 YYDKDF (reference sequence). The CDR3 spells CATSRAPGLAGGGKNIQYF. The CDR3 nucleotides are TGTGCCACCAGCAGAGCCCCGGGACTAGCGGGGGGCGGCAAAAACATTCAGTACTTC.

This clonotype showed up many times. The chain combines TRBV5-5 with TRBJ2-1; either TRBD1 or TRBD2 may fit D (6 bases each). The V end was cut by 4 bases, the J end by 3 bases, with 17 bases between. The V gene's germline CDR1 is SGHKS and CDR2 YYEKEE (reference sequence). The CDR3 length is 16 residues. CDR3 sequence: CASSPQGRDLYNEQFF. CDR3 DNA: TGTGCCAGCAGCCCGCAGGGGCGGGACCTCTACAATGAGCAGTTCTTC.

The V and J genes are TRBV20-1 and TRBJ2-1; TRBD2 matches 8 bases. The V gene's germline CDR1 is DFQATT and CDR2 SNEGSKA (reference sequence). J gave up 2 bases and V 0 bases, and 9 bases lay outside the gene matches. The CDR3 totals 17 residues. The CDR3 nucleotides are TGCAGTGCTAGAGATTGGGCTCTCGGGGGGGCCTACAATGAGCAGTTCTTC. Translation: CSARDWALGGAYNEQFF.

The sample holds one count of this clonotype. The chain is built from TRBV7-9 and TRBJ1-5; D perhaps matches TRBD1 (5 bases). Germline V gene lookup returns CDR1 SEHNR and CDR2 FQNEAQ (reference sequence). The CDR3 loop spans 14 amino acids. Trimming removed 5 bases at V and 5 bases at J, with 13 bases between. The DNA of the CDR3 is TGTGCCAGCAGCCCTTCGGGGCATTATCAGCCCCAGCATTTT. It translates to CASSPSGHYQPQHF.

The chain has TRBV29-1 and TRBJ2-7; D is undetermined. Germline values: CDR1 SQVTM, CDR2 ANQGSEA. The CDR3 has 12 amino acids. The V and J ends lost 2 bases and 4 bases respectively, with 9 bases between them. CDR3 sequence reads: CSVESQPYEQYF. CDR3 nucleotide sequence: TGCAGCGTTGAAAGCCAGCCTTACGAGCAGTACTTC.

There are many counts of this clonotype. V and J are TRBV28 and TRBJ1-5; maybe TRBD1 (6 bases). This CDR3 is built from 14 residues. The ends were cut back, 5 bases at V and 3 bases at J, with 11 bases in the middle. Germline CDR1 is MDHEN and CDR2 is SYDVKM. The CDR3 DNA follows: TGTGCCAGCAGTCCTCCAGGGGACAATCAGCCCCAGCATTTT. It yields the protein CASSPPGDNQPQHF. The variable domain in full, with the rest retrieved from reference TRBV28 and TRBJ1-5, is DVKVTQSSRYLVKRTGEKVFLECVQDMDHENMFWYRQDPGLGLRLIYFSYDVKMKEKGDIPEGYSVSREKKERFSLILESASTNQTSMYLCASSPPGDNQPQHFGDGTRLSIL.

J is TRBJ2-1 and V is TRBV7-2; D unclear. CDR3 length: 12 amino acids. With 5 bases removed from V and 9 bases from J, the gap between germline ends came to 11 bases. CDR1 is SGHTA and CDR2 is FQGNSA in the germline V gene. CDR3 sequence: CASSLFGGEQFF. CDR3 nucleotides: TGTGCCAGCAGCCTTTTCGGTGGTGAGCAGTTCTTC.

There are many counts of this clonotype. The chain joins TRBV5-1 to TRBJ1-1; 8 bases map to TRBD1. The CDR3 totals 15 residues. Germline V gene data show CDR1 as SGHRS and CDR2 as YFSETQ. V was pared by 0 bases and J by 1 base, with 2 bases of the junction left unmatched. CDR3 coding DNA: TGCGCCAGCAGCTTGGGCGGACAGGGGAACACTGAAGCTTTCTTT. Translating gives CASSLGGQGNTEAFF. Variable domain in full (rest from reference TRBV5-1 and TRBJ1-1): KAGVTQTPRYLIKTRGQQVTLSCSPISGHRSVSWYQQTPGQGLQFLFEYFSETQRNKGNFPGRFSGRQFSNSRSEMNVSTLELGDSALYLCASSLGGQGNTEAFFGQGTRLTVV.